A selection of T cell receptor beta chains follows, all from one sample in a study of blood T cell repertoires in COVID-19. Generated by immunoSEQ multiplex PCR, the TCRdb table keeps only in-frame clones and is missing some. The sample lists roughly 250,000 clones; 88% were seen once. Sample: peripheral blood. These receptors originate from a woman in her 30s with acute or convalescent COVID-19. The CDR3 runs from the conserved cysteine through the conserved F or W.

v_call	j_call	cdr3_aa
TRBV9	TRBJ2-7	CASSVRTSGSLNEQYF
TRBV7-8	TRBJ1-1	CASSPANRNEAFF
TRBV7-2	TRBJ2-3	CASSLGQGFSTDTQYF
TRBV7-9	TRBJ1-2	CASRLDTSYGYTF
TRBV13	TRBJ2-7	CASSTRQGLYEQYF
TRBV2	TRBJ1-5	CASSVAGSSNQPQHF
TRBV19	TRBJ2-1	CASSKTSGSTYNEQFF
TRBV12-2	TRBJ2-3	CASRLVAGGPMGDTQYF
TRBV25-1	TRBJ2-1	CASSKNEGYEQFF
TRBV15	TRBJ1-1	CATSTGDTEAFF
TRBV11-2	TRBJ2-3	CASSLDADTQYF
TRBV14	TRBJ2-2	CASSQDPSLRRGTRNTGELFF
TRBV30	TRBJ1-3	CAWSSSSGAGNTIYF
TRBV18	TRBJ2-3	CASSPPGLAGADTQYF
TRBV5-4	TRBJ2-7	CASSLEEDEQYF
TRBV6-6	TRBJ2-2	CASRPTGQPLMGELFF
TRBV18	TRBJ2-1	CASSIFGSSFNEQFF
TRBV7-2	TRBJ2-3	CASSLISTDTQYF
TRBV9	TRBJ2-1	CASSVSGEYNEQFF
TRBV10-3	TRBJ2-7	CAISESPAGGDNEQYF
TRBV28	TRBJ2-5	CASSLSGIQETQYF
TRBV27	TRBJ1-3	CASSQGTGNTIYF
TRBV14	TRBJ2-7	CASSPLRYEQYF
TRBV9	TRBJ2-5	CASSVSPRGETQYF
TRBV2	TRBJ2-5	CASSEPGTSGETQYF
TRBV10-1	TRBJ1-1	CASSVRSDTEAFF
TRBV12-3/TRBV12-4	TRBJ2-1	CASSPGQGVEQFF
TRBV9	TRBJ1-1	CASSVGSLNTEAFF
TRBV11-2	TRBJ2-7	CASSLVLGQGIHEQYF